The 23 T cell receptor beta chains below come from one sample, sequenced in a study of PD-1 blockade in classical Hodgkin lymphoma. The time point was: newly diagnosed, previously untreated cHL patient sample. Magnetic negative selection served to purify CD4+ T cells out of PBMCs that had been thawed. Sequenced by immunoSEQ multiplex PCR; TCRdb stores in-frame clones only, minus some. The sample lists approximately 20,000 clones, 89% occurring once. The material sequenced was CD4+ T cells from blood. These receptors were taken from a human donor with classical Hodgkin lymphoma.

The V call is TRBV18, the J call TRBJ1-5, with TRBD1 as a possible D gene (5 bases). Deletions cut 5 bases from V and 0 bases from J, with 11 bases between. From germline, CDR1 is KGHSH and CDR2 LQKENI. The CDR3 is 15 residues long. In nucleotides, the CDR3 is TGTGCCAGCTCAACCACAGGATATAGCAATCAGCCCCAGCATTTT. It codes for CASSTTGYSNQPQHF.

In nucleotides, the CDR3 is TGTGCCAGCAGACAGGGGGTCACAGATACGCAGTATTTT. Translating gives CASRQGVTDTQYF. The gene calls are TRBV28 and TRBJ2-3; 8 nucleotides match TRBD1. The V segment lost 6 bases and the J segment 2 bases; nucleotides outside the gene matches: 1. The CDR3 is 13 amino acids. Germline CDR1 MDHEN, CDR2 SYDVKM.

The chain recombines TRBV5-1 with TRBJ1-6, with 9 bases aligning to TRBD1. This CDR3 contains 16 residues. J gave up 7 bases and V 5 bases, and 10 bases lay outside the gene matches. Germline lookup yields CDR1 SGHRS and CDR2 YFSETQ. For the CDR3, the DNA is TGCGCCAGCAGACCAACAGGGGGCGGATCGAATTCACCCCTCCACTTT. Translation gives CASRPTGGGSNSPLHF.

The chain is built from TRBV10-3 and TRBJ1-1; no clear D gene. The CDR3 loop spans 16 amino acids. Trimming left V 2 bases short and J 0 bases short, with 13 bases between. CDR1 ENHRY and CDR2 SYGVKD come from the germline V gene. CDR3 amino acids: CAISEGSVFMNTEAFF. The CDR3 nucleotides read TGTGCCATCAGTGAGGGGAGTGTGTTCATGAACACTGAAGCTTTCTTT.

The V and J genes are TRBV6-1 and TRBJ2-7; 8 positions match TRBD1. Germline assignment: CDR1 MNHNS and CDR2 SASEGT. The V segment lost 2 bases and the J segment 9 bases; nucleotides outside the gene matches: 12. The CDR3 spans 15 residues. CDR3 residues: CASSEYPGGLLVQYF. The DNA of the CDR3 is TGTGCCAGCAGTGAATACCCAGGGGGCTTGTTAGTGCAGTACTTC.

J is TRBJ2-2 and V is TRBV19, with 11 bases fitting TRBD1. The CDR3 sequence is 18 residues long. V lost 1 base, J lost 1 base, and 5 bases stayed unmatched. In germline, CDR1 is LNHDA, CDR2 SQIVND (reference sequence). The CDR3 DNA is TGTGCCAGTAGTATAGGCGGACAGGGGGCGGTGAACACCGGGGAGCTGTTTTTT. It specifies CASSIGGQGAVNTGELFF. Complete variable domain (other parts from reference TRBV19 and TRBJ2-2): DGGITQSPKYLFRKEGQNVTLSCEQNLNHDAMYWYRQDPGQGLRLIYYSQIVNDFQKGDIAEGYSVSREKKESFPLTVTSAQKNPTAFYLCASSIGGQGAVNTGELFFGEGSRLTVL.

CDR3 protein: CSASSRSGYTF. DNA of the CDR3: TGCAGTGCTAGCTCCAGGAGTGGCTACACCTTC. The rearrangement links TRBV20-1 to TRBJ1-2; D is unresolved. Trimming shortened V by 3 bases and J by 7 bases, and 9 bases separated the two germline ends. The CDR3 has 11 residues. Germline V lookup: CDR1 DFQATT, CDR2 SNEGSKA (reference sequence).

This chain joins TRBV29-1 and TRBJ1-2; weak D call: TRBD1 (5 bases). The V end was cut by 7 bases, the J end by 6 bases, with 15 bases between. CDR1 is SQVTM and CDR2 is ANQGSEA in the germline V gene. There are 12 residues in the CDR3. Here the CDR3 DNA reads TGCAGCGCCCGTGAGGGGAGGCATGGCTACACCTTC. Protein product: CSAREGRHGYTF.

The genes are TRBV4-1 and TRBJ1-2; D gene ambiguous. Germline lookup yields CDR1 MGHRA and CDR2 YSYEKL. The V gene lost 5 bases and the J gene lost 3 bases, with 16 bases spanning the gap. The CDR3 is made up of 15 amino acids. The CDR3 DNA is TGCGCCAGCAGCAACCCAGTTCGGGGTGACTATGGCTACACCTTC. Residues: CASSNPVRGDYGYTF.

CDR3 DNA sequence: TGCAGCGCGGATAGGGGGGTGGCCTACAATGAGCAGTTCTTC. Translation gives CSADRGVAYNEQFF. The V gene is TRBV29-1, the J gene TRBJ2-1; D assignment may be TRBD1 or TRBD2 (6 bases each). CDR3 length equals 14 residues. V was clipped by 7 bases and J by 2 bases, with 15 bases between them. Germline V gives CDR1 SQVTM, CDR2 ANQGSEA.

V is TRBV7-2 and J is TRBJ1-2, with TRBD1 matching over 10 bases. Trimming at V came to 6 bases and at J to 8 bases, leaving 9 bases not matched to a gene. CDR1 is SGHTA and CDR2 is FQGNSA in the germline V gene. This CDR3 has 14 amino acids. The chain's CDR3 is CASSRDRGSGGYTF. CDR3 nucleotide sequence: TGTGCCAGCAGTAGGGACAGGGGATCGGGAGGCTACACCTTC.

The chain links TRBV7-2 to TRBJ2-3, with TRBD2 identical over 9 bases. Germline values: CDR1 SGHTA, CDR2 FQGNSA. There are 16 residues in the CDR3. The V segment lost 1 base and the J segment 5 bases; nucleotides outside the gene matches: 7. The DNA of the CDR3 is TGTGCCAGCAGCTTAGGTGGCGGGGGGGCAGGAGATACGCAGTATTTT. Amino acid sequence: CASSLGGGGAGDTQYF.

The chain employs TRBV25-1 and TRBJ1-2; D may be TRBD1 (5 bases). This CDR3 comprises 13 residues. The V end was cut by 4 bases, the J end by 3 bases, with 9 bases between. Germline V lookup: CDR1 MGHDK, CDR2 SYGVNS. The CDR3 loop reads CASSAEGHYGYTF. DNA of the CDR3: TGTGCCAGCAGTGCGGAGGGGCACTATGGCTACACCTTC.

This clone was detected only once. The V call is TRBV7-9, the J call TRBJ2-7; 7 positions match TRBD1. The length of the CDR3 is 14 residues. The germline CDR1 and CDR2 sequences are SEHNR and FQNEAQ (reference sequence). V shed 5 bases, J shed 3 bases, and the junction held 7 bases outside the gene matches. CDR3 in amino acids: CASSRPGQNYEQYF. Written as DNA, the CDR3 is TGTGCCAGCAGCCGCCCGGGACAGAACTACGAGCAGTACTTC.

The chain has TRBV7-3 and TRBJ1-6; D uncertain. V was cut by 3 bases and J by 7 bases, with 10 bases left in between. Germline lookup yields CDR1 SGHTA and CDR2 FQGTGA. The CDR3 runs to 14 residues. The CDR3 spells CASSLMASNSPLHF. The CDR3 DNA follows: TGTGCCAGCAGCTTGATGGCGTCGAATTCACCCCTCCACTTT.

The chain has TRBV6-6 and TRBJ1-6; D is perhaps TRBD1 (6 bases). Trimming stripped 7 bases from V and 6 bases from J, with 13 bases between. Germline assignment: CDR1 MNHNY and CDR2 SVGAGI (reference sequence). The CDR3 runs to 14 residues. In DNA, the CDR3 is TGTGCCAGCAAAGAAGGCAGGGGTAATTCACCCCTCCACTTT. Protein: CASKEGRGNSPLHF.

The rearrangement links TRBV7-8 to TRBJ2-1; no reliable D call. The CDR3 runs to 15 residues. Trimming stripped 5 bases from V and 6 bases from J, with 17 bases between. The germline gives CDR1 SGHVS, CDR2 FQNEAQ. The CDR3 nucleotides read TGTGCCAGCAGCCATAGAACAGAAAGGATCAATGAGCAGTTCTTC. Amino acid sequence: CASSHRTERINEQFF.

The rearrangement links TRBV19 to TRBJ1-3; D is unclear. The CDR3 consists of 14 residues. V shed 6 bases and J shed 2 bases, with 11 bases lying between them. Per germline, CDR1 LNHDA and CDR2 SQIVND (reference sequence). The chain's CDR3 is CASRIGPAGNTIYF. The CDR3 DNA reads TGTGCCAGTAGGATCGGTCCGGCTGGAAACACCATATATTTT.

The J gene is TRBJ2-2, the V gene TRBV7-6; the D gene is possibly TRBD2 (6 bases). The CDR3 runs 16 residues. Germline V gene sequence: CDR1 SGHVS, CDR2 FNYEAQ. Trimming removed 3 bases from V and 0 bases from J, with 11 bases in between. Here the CDR3 reads CASSFRGLPNTGELFF. CDR3 bases: TGTGCCAGCAGCTTTCGGGGGTTGCCGAACACCGGGGAGCTGTTTTTT.

In nucleotides, the CDR3 is TGTGCCAGCAGCTCCTCAGGGCAGGGGAGGTTTGGGGAGCAGTACTTC. Its translation is CASSSSGQGRFGEQYF. The chain uses TRBV5-4 and TRBJ2-7; D might be TRBD1 or TRBD2, each matching 6 bases. Trimming pared 3 bases from V and 7 bases from J, leaving 23 bases between. This CDR3 has 16 amino acids. CDR1 SGHNT and CDR2 YYREEE come from the germline V gene (reference sequence).

V and J are TRBV2 and TRBJ2-1; D gene uncertain. The CDR3 runs 16 residues. The V end was cut by 8 bases, the J end by 0 bases, with 17 bases between. Germline lookup yields CDR1 SNHLY and CDR2 FYNNEI. CDR3 sequence: CASESQALSSYNEQFF. The CDR3 bases are TGTGCCAGCGAATCCCAAGCGCTAAGCTCCTACAATGAGCAGTTCTTC.

The gene calls are TRBV28 and TRBJ2-3; 7 bases are shared with TRBD2. The CDR3 totals 13 residues. CDR1 and CDR2 (germline): MDHEN, SYDVKM. J was trimmed by 0 bases and V by 10 bases; bases with no gene match: 4. CDR3 region: CATGTISTDTQYF. Here the CDR3 DNA reads TGTGCCACCGGGACTATTAGCACAGATACGCAGTATTTT.

A remark on this clone: This specimen includes other DNA sequences encoding the same CDR3. The chain's CDR3 is CASSIQGQGTYEQYF. In DNA form, the CDR3 reads TGTGCCAGTAGTATCCAGGGACAGGGGACTTACGAGCAGTACTTC. The chain employs TRBV19 and TRBJ2-7, with 10 bases that match TRBD1. The CDR3 is 15 residues long. With 3 bases clipped from V and 4 bases from J, the junction kept 6 bases outside the gene matches. Germline V lookup: CDR1 LNHDA, CDR2 SQIVND (reference sequence).